This TCR beta chain was recovered during a study of blood T cell repertoires in COVID-19. Profiled with immunoSEQ multiplex PCR; TCRdb holds only in-frame clones, not every one. The sample holds under 350,000 clones, roughly nine tenths seen once. Germline CDR1 MNHEY, CDR2 SVGAGI. The V end was cut by 3 bases, the J end by 7 bases, with 16 bases between. The CDR3 contains 16 residues. The sequenced material came from PBMCs or T cells enriched from blood (not recorded which). This receptor was obtained from a man in his 60s who had recovered from COVID-19. The chain links TRBV6-5 to TRBJ1-6, with D perhaps TRBD1 (5 bases). The CDR3 here is CASSYGSLDKNSPLHF. The DNA of the CDR3 is TGTGCCAGCAGTTATGGCAGTTTGGACAAAAATTCACCCCTCCACTTT.